This paragraph reports one TCR beta chain. Antigen specificity is unknown. Here immunoSEQ multiplex PCR was the method, and the copy in TCRdb shows in-frame clones only, minus some. Seen here are about 680,000 clones, about 90% observed once, and the top ten hold about 1.5%. This record belongs to a study of Ad26.COV2.S vaccination and SARS-CoV-2 variants. The wider study: Intramuscular Ad26.COV2.S at 5x10^10 or 1x10^11 viral particles. Study-wide results and limits: Recipients given vaccine exceeded placebo recipients in spike-specific TCR breadth. Placebo recipients and vaccine recipients were similar in non-spike TCR breadth.

Trimming took 5 bases from V and 3 from J, leaving 8 bases between them. The CDR3 has 13 residues. Per the germline V gene, CDR1 is SGHNT and CDR2 is YENEEA. The treatment here: some 20 received Ad26.COV2.S at low or high dose, single or two shots; 5 received placebo; per-sample allocation not given. All samples were drawn on day 63, counting from the first vaccine or placebo injection. The genes are TRBV11-3 and TRBJ2-1; D may be TRBD1 (5 bases). The source material was peripheral blood, sampled in a trial of Ad26.COV2.S vaccine versus placebo. This clonotype originated in a person aged 18-65 years who received the Ad26.COV2.S COVID-19 vaccine or a placebo. CDR3 in amino acids: CASSLRDYNEQFF. The CDR3 nucleotides are TGTGCCAGCAGCCTCAGGGACTACAATGAGCAGTTCTTC.